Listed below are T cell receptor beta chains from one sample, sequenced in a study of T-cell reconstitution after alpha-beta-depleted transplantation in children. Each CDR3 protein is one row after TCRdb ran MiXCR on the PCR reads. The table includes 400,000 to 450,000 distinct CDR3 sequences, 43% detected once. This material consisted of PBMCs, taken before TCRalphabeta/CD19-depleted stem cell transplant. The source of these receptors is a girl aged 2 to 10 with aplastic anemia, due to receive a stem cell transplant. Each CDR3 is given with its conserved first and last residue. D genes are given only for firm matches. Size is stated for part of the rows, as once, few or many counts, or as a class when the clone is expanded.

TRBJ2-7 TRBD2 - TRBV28 CASSLGLAGIGEQYF TGTGCCAGCAGTTTAGGACTAGCGGGAATCGGCGAGCAGTACTTC
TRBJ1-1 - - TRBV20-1 CSARDGTEAFF TGCAGTGCCAGGGACGGTACTGAAGCTTTCTTT
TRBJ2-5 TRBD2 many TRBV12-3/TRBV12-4 CASSRTSGRVGTQYF TGTGCCAGCAGCCGGACTAGCGGGAGGGTTGGGACCCAGTACTTC
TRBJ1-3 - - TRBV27 CASSSRGWGNTIYF TGTGCCAGCAGCTCAAGGGGCTGGGGAAACACCATATATTTT
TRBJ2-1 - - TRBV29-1 CSVDGGPYNEQFF TGCAGCGTTGACGGGGGCCCCTACAATGAGCAGTTCTTC
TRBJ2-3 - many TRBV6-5 CASSTERSTQYF TGTGCCAGCAGTACCGAGCGGTCTACGCAGTATTTT
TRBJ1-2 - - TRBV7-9 CASEGLFNYGYTF TGTGCCAGCGAGGGGCTCTTTAACTATGGCTACACCTTC
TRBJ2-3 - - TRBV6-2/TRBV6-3 CASSYRSTTSTDTQYF TGTGCCAGCAGTTACCGGAGCACCACCTCCACAGATACGCAGTATTTT
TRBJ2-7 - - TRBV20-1 CSARDQERVYEQYF TGCAGTGCTAGAGATCAGGAAAGAGTCTACGAGCAGTACTTC
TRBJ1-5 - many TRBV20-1 CSARAPGGENQPQHF TGCAGTGCTAGAGCTCCGGGAGGGGAAAATCAGCCCCAGCATTTT
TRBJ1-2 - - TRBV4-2 CASSHLDTYDNYGYTF TGTGCCAGCAGCCATTTAGACACTTATGATAACTATGGCTACACCTTC
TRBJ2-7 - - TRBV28 CASSLFQRGEQYF TGTGCCAGCAGTTTATTCCAGAGGGGAGAGCAGTACTTC
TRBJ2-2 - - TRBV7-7 CASSANRDTGELFF TGTGCCAGCAGCGCTAACAGGGATACCGGGGAGCTGTTTTTT
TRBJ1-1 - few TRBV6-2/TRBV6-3 CASSTPGAEAFF TGTGCCAGCAGCACCCCAGGCGCTGAAGCTTTCTTT
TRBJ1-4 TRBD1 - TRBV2 CASNPGQLNEKLFF TGTGCCAGCAATCCGGGACAGCTAAATGAAAAACTGTTTTTT
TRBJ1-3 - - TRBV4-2 CASSQEFRAGNTIYF TGTGCCAGCAGCCAAGAATTCAGGGCTGGAAACACCATATATTTT
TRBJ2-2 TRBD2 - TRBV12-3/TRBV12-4 CASSLGQLAGNTGELFF TGTGCCAGCAGCTTGGGCCAACTAGCGGGCAACACCGGGGAGCTGTTTTTT
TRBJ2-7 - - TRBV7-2 CASSLGPLSDAPYF TGTGCCAGCAGCTTAGGGCCGCTGTCGGATGCCCCTTACTTC
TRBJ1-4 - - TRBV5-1 CASSSGQFEKLFF TGCGCCAGCAGCTCAGGACAGTTTGAAAAACTGTTTTTT
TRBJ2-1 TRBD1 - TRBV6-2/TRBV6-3 CASSYSYRGEQFF TGTGCCAGCAGTTATTCGTACAGGGGTGAGCAGTTCTTC
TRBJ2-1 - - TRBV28 CASISGEDNEQFF TGTGCCAGCATTAGTGGGGAAGACAATGAGCAGTTCTTC
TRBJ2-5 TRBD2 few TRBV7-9 CASSLLAGVQETQYF TGTGCCAGCAGCTTACTGGCGGGGGTACAAGAGACCCAGTACTTC
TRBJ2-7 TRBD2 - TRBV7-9 CASSLDSSGSNEQYF TGTGCCAGCAGCTTAGACAGCAGCGGGAGCAACGAGCAGTACTTC